This is a list of T cell receptor beta chains from one sample in a study of somatic mutations in cytotoxic T cells in rheumatoid arthritis. Clones were read by immunoSEQ multiplex PCR, and TCRdb kept only the in-frame ones, dropping some. The repertoire holds roughly 20,000 clones, over 80% seen once, with 10% in the top ten. The sample consisted of CD8+ T cells sorted from blood. All receptors derive from an adult with rheumatoid arthritis. Both conserved end residues are part of each CDR3. A D gene is named only where the DNA matches it firmly. Only some rows state a clone size, as once, few, many or a class for expanded clones.

>TRBJ1-1|-|TRBV13|-
CASSLSVNTEAFF
TGTGCCAGCAGCTTATCCGTGAACACTGAAGCTTTCTTT
>TRBJ1-2|-|TRBV4-1|-
CASSNRTALYGYTF
TGCGCCAGCAGCAACCGGACAGCCCTATATGGCTACACCTTC
>TRBJ2-7|-|TRBV4-1|TRBD1
CASSRGHGDEQYF
TGCGCCAGCAGCAGGGGGCACGGAGACGAGCAGTACTTC
>TRBJ2-5|-|TRBV7-9|-
CASSPPYFGRSETQYF
TGTGCCAGCAGTCCCCCCTACTTTGGACGGAGCGAGACCCAGTACTTC
>TRBJ2-5|-|TRBV19|-
CASSIGATSKPKTQYF
TGTGCCAGTAGTATAGGAGCAACCTCGAAGCCCAAGACCCAGTACTTC
>TRBJ1-1|few|TRBV9|-
CASSAVDMLFLGTEAFF
TGTGCCAGCAGCGCTGTGGATATGTTGTTTCTTGGCACTGAAGCTTTCTTT
>TRBJ2-2|-|TRBV4-1|-
CASSQARGTGELFF
TGCGCCAGCAGCCAAGCCCGCGGAACCGGGGAGCTGTTTTTT
>TRBJ2-1|-|TRBV6-4|TRBD2
CASSDGKRGDYNEQFF
TGTGCCAGCAGTGACGGGAAGCGGGGGGATTACAATGAGCAGTTCTTC
>TRBJ2-7|few|TRBV19|TRBD1
CASSARDRPYEQYF
TGTGCCAGTAGTGCCCGGGACAGACCCTACGAGCAGTACTTC
>TRBJ1-3|-|TRBV9|-
CASSVDLLGANTIYF
TGTGCCAGCAGCGTAGACCTTCTGGGGGCAAACACCATATATTTT
>TRBJ2-1|-|TRBV11-2|TRBD1
CASSLVVGDRGNNEQFF
TGTGCCAGCAGCTTAGTAGTAGGTGACAGGGGGAACAATGAGCAGTTCTTC
>TRBJ2-7|-|TRBV4-2|-
CASSQEEGGEVDEQYF
TGTGCCAGCAGCCAAGAAGAGGGGGGCGAGGTGGACGAGCAGTACTTC
>TRBJ2-4|-|TRBV6-1|-
CASSEGGLAKNIQYF
TGTGCCAGCAGTGAAGGCGGTCTAGCCAAAAACATTCAGTACTTC
>TRBJ1-6|-|TRBV6-6|TRBD1
CASSPQGVPLHF
TGTGCCAGCAGCCCTCAGGGGGTACCCCTCCACTTT
>TRBJ2-5|-|TRBV5-4|TRBD2
CASSLFGRGGQETQYF
TGTGCCAGCAGCTTGTTTGGGCGGGGGGGCCAGGAGACCCAGTACTTC
>TRBJ1-2|-|TRBV2|-
CASSRSYGYTF
TGTGCCAGCAGCAGGAGCTATGGCTACACCTTC
>TRBJ1-1|once|TRBV18|TRBD1
CASGDRGMNTEAFF
TGTGCCAGCGGGGACAGGGGGATGAACACTGAAGCTTTCTTT
>TRBJ1-5|-|TRBV7-6|TRBD1
CASSSGQGFQPQHF
TGTGCCAGCAGCTCCGGACAGGGGTTTCAGCCCCAGCATTTT
>TRBJ1-6|medium-sized|TRBV30|TRBD1
CAADRGGNSPLHF
TGTGCCGCGGACAGGGGTGGTAATTCACCCCTCCACTTT
>TRBJ1-1|-|TRBV5-1|-
CASSLGWDTNTEAFF
TGCGCCAGCAGCTTGGGTTGGGACACGAACACTGAAGCTTTCTTT
>TRBJ2-3|-|TRBV11-2|TRBD2
CASSLGRGGTDTQYF
TGTGCCAGCAGCTTGGGGCGGGGGGGCACAGATACGCAGTATTTT
>TRBJ2-7|-|TRBV4-1|-
CASSQTKEYEQYF
TGCGCCAGCAGCCAGACCAAGGAGTACGAGCAGTACTTC
>TRBJ2-1|-|TRBV5-8|-
CASSATGRGGYEQFF
TGTGCCAGCAGCGCCACCGGGCGGGGCGGGTATGAGCAGTTCTTC
>TRBJ1-3|-|TRBV15|-
CATPWNTIYF
TGTGCTACCCCATGGAACACCATATATTTT
>TRBJ2-3|few|TRBV10-3|-
CAIVLSGTVGTDTQYF
TGTGCCATCGTCCTCTCCGGGACGGTGGGAACAGATACGCAGTATTTT
>TRBJ1-2|-|TRBV25-1|TRBD1
CASSEDRVSGYTF
TGTGCCAGCAGTGAAGACAGGGTAAGCGGCTACACCTTC
>TRBJ1-2|-|TRBV12-5|-
CASGLGAGIYGYTF
TGTGCTAGTGGTTTGGGGGCAGGGATCTATGGCTACACCTTC
>TRBJ1-2|-|TRBV9|-
CASTAAGNYGYTF
TGTGCCAGCACCGCGGCAGGGAACTATGGCTACACCTTC
>TRBJ2-2|-|TRBV7-6|-
CASRTENTGELFF
TGTGCCAGCAGGACAGAGAACACCGGGGAGCTGTTTTTT
>TRBJ2-1|-|TRBV5-4|-
CASSRDNYNEQFF
TGTGCCAGCAGCCGGGACAACTACAATGAGCAGTTCTTC
>TRBJ2-6|once|TRBV11-2|TRBD2
CASSLGWGGPGANVLTF
TGTGCCAGCAGCTTAGGGTGGGGGGGACCTGGGGCCAACGTCCTGACTTTC
>TRBJ2-2|once|TRBV30|TRBD2
CAHIAGATNTGELFF
TGTGCTCACATAGCGGGGGCCACGAACACCGGGGAGCTGTTTTTT
>TRBJ1-2|-|TRBV6-6|-
CASSTGHPNYGYTF
TGTGCCAGCAGTACCGGACATCCTAACTATGGCTACACCTTC
>TRBJ1-1|-|TRBV9|-
CASSAEGDPTEAFF
TGTGCCAGCAGCGCAGAAGGGGATCCCACTGAAGCTTTCTTT
>TRBJ1-1|-|TRBV7-6|-
CASSLDSRLKVGAFF
TGTGCCAGCAGCTTAGACTCGCGGTTAAAAGTGGGAGCTTTCTTT
>TRBJ2-3|-|TRBV9|-
CASSVVVSTDTQYF
TGTGCCAGCAGCGTAGTTGTGAGCACAGATACGCAGTATTTT